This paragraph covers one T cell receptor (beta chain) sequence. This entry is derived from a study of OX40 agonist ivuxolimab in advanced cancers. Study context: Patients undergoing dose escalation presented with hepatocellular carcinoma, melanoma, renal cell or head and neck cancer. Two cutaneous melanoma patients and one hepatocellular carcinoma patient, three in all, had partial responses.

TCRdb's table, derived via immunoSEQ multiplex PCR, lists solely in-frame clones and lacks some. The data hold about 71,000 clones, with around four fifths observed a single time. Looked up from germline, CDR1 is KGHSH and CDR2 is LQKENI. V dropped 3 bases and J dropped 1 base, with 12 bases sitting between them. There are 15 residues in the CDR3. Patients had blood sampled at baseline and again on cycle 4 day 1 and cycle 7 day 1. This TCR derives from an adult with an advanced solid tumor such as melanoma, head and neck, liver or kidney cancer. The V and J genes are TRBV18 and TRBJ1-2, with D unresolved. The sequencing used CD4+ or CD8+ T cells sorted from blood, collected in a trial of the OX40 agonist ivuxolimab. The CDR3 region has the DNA TGTGCCAGCTCACCCTCACACCGATATAACTATGGCTACACCTTC. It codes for CASSPSHRYNYGYTF. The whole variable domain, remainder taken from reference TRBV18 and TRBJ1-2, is NAGVMQNPRHLVRRRGQEARLRCSPMKGHSHVYWYRQLPEEGLKFMVYLQKENIIDESGMPKERFSAEFPKEGPSILRIQQVVRGDSAAYFCASSPSHRYNYGYTFGSGTRLTVV.